One and the same sample provided the 22 T cell receptor beta chains below, sequenced in a study of T-cell reconstitution after alpha-beta-depleted transplantation in children. It was with unique molecular identifiers that the TCRbeta library was prepared. TCRdb used MiXCR to reprocess the PCR reads, holding one entry per CDR3 protein. The data hold about 980,000 distinct CDR3 sequences, with roughly 29% observed a single time. The sample here was PBMCs, mostly from graft donor cells, taken 360 days after TCRalphabeta/CD19-depleted stem cell transplant. Source of these receptors: a boy younger than two who had a stem cell transplant for SCID, so the T cells may come from the graft donor.

The table lists this clonotype with a few counts. This sequence joins TRBV6-1 and TRBJ2-7; D possibly corresponds to TRBD1 (6 bases). Trimming cost V 6 bases and J 0 bases, with 12 bases left between them. The CDR3 totals 14 residues. Germline CDR1 reads MNHNS; CDR2 reads SASEGT. The chain's CDR3 is CASSRDMGSYEQYF. CDR3 in DNA: TGTGCCAGCAGCCGGGACATGGGCTCCTACGAGCAGTACTTC.

This clonotype was observed a single time. The gene calls are TRBV6-1 and TRBJ2-1; D is perhaps TRBD1 (6 bases). The CDR3 has 13 residues. V lost 7 bases, J lost 9 bases, and 16 bases lay in between. The V gene's germline CDR1 is MNHNS and CDR2 SASEGT. The CDR3 loop reads CASKPEGEGEQFF. The CDR3, as DNA: TGTGCCAGCAAACCCGAGGGGGAAGGTGAGCAGTTCTTC.

This clonotype was detected only once. CDR3 sequence (DNA): TGTGCCATCAGTGAGAGGAACAGGGGGGGCACCGGGGAGCTGTTTTTT. This gives the protein CAISERNRGGTGELFF. V gene TRBV10-3 combines with J gene TRBJ2-2; D might be TRBD1 (8 bases). The CDR3 loop spans 16 amino acids. Trimming removed 2 bases from V and 4 bases from J, with 14 bases in between. Germline V gene lookup returns CDR1 ENHRY and CDR2 SYGVKD.

The rearrangement joins TRBV29-1 to TRBJ2-7, with D unresolved. The CDR3 contains 12 residues. Germline V gene sequence: CDR1 SQVTM, CDR2 ANQGSEA. V was cut by 5 bases and J by 0 bases, with 8 bases left in between. The CDR3 here is CSVRASSYEQYF. As DNA, the CDR3 is TGCAGCGTTCGAGCCAGCTCCTACGAGCAGTACTTC.

The chain has TRBV7-2 and TRBJ1-1; no firm D call. V was clipped by 1 base and J by 0 bases, with 9 bases between them. This CDR3 region has 15 residues. CDR1 is SGHTA, CDR2 FQGNSA, per germline. The DNA of the CDR3 is TGTGCCAGCAGCTTAGGGACGTACATGAACACTGAAGCTTTCTTT. Amino acids: CASSLGTYMNTEAFF.

The table lists this clonotype with a few counts. The V call is TRBV4-2, the J call TRBJ2-5; D uncertain. Trimming stripped 0 bases from V and 2 bases from J, with 25 bases between. CDR1 and CDR2 (germline): LGHNA, YNFKEQ. The CDR3 is 20 residues long. CDR3 residues: CASSQDRLSYTMTKQETQYF. The CDR3 DNA reads as TGTGCCAGCAGCCAAGATCGTTTGAGCTACACTATGACAAAGCAAGAGACCCAGTACTTC.

This clonotype was detected many times. The rearrangement joins TRBV20-1 to TRBJ2-7; D unclear. This CDR3 has 14 amino acids. Germline CDR1 and CDR2: DFQATT and SNEGSKA (reference sequence). V gave up 5 bases and J gave up 3 bases, with 17 bases separating them. The CDR3 DNA is TGCAGTGCTCTGGGCGCACCGAAAGGCTACGAGCAGTACTTC. Its protein product is CSALGAPKGYEQYF.

The chain links TRBV18 to TRBJ2-6; D is uncertain. Between the trimmed V and J ends, which lost 3 bases and 0 bases, there was a span of 6 bases. Germline CDR1 is KGHSH and CDR2 is LQKENI. The CDR3 has 15 amino acids. The CDR3 DNA is TGTGCCAGCTCACCCCTGGTCTCTGGGGCCAACGTCCTGACTTTC. Encoded protein: CASSPLVSGANVLTF.

This sequence joins TRBV10-1 and TRBJ2-3; TRBD1 aligns across 10 bases. This CDR3 spans 16 amino acids. Looked up from germline, CDR1 is WNHNN and CDR2 is SYGVQD (reference sequence). V was pared by 0 bases and J by 2 bases, with 2 bases of the junction left unmatched. CDR3 amino acids: CASSESGTGATDTQYF. CDR3 DNA sequence: TGCGCCAGCAGTGAGTCCGGGACAGGGGCCACAGATACGCAGTATTTT.

The J gene is TRBJ2-5, the V gene TRBV4-1; TRBD2 aligns across 13 bases. The CDR3 sequence is 15 residues long. Germline CDR1 reads MGHRA; CDR2 reads YSYEKL. J lost 3 bases, V lost 5 bases, and 3 bases had no gene match. In DNA, the CDR3 is TGCGCCAGCAGCGCCGGGACTAGCGGGAAAGAGACCCAGTACTTC. Translation gives CASSAGTSGKETQYF.

CDR3 region: CASSLDLARSYEQYF. Written as DNA, the CDR3 is TGTGCCAGCAGCTTGGATCTAGCCCGCTCCTACGAGCAGTACTTC. The genes are TRBV5-4 and TRBJ2-7, with D maybe TRBD2 (5 bases). CDR3 length equals 15 residues. Per germline, CDR1 SGHNT and CDR2 YYREEE (reference sequence). The V and J ends lost 0 bases and 0 bases respectively, with 10 bases between them.

The rearrangement links TRBV20-1 to TRBJ1-2; 8 bases are a match to TRBD1. The ends lost 2 bases at V and 5 bases at J; junction bases unmatched: 10. Germline V gene lookup returns CDR1 DFQATT and CDR2 SNEGSKA (reference sequence). This CDR3 has 15 residues. The CDR3 loop reads CSARSPDRGMYGYTF. The CDR3, as DNA: TGCAGTGCTAGATCTCCCGACAGGGGAATGTATGGCTACACCTTC.

This clonotype was picked up many times. V usage is TRBV4-1 and J usage is TRBJ2-1; weak D call: TRBD2 (5 bases). This CDR3 contains 15 residues. Germline CDR1 is MGHRA and CDR2 is YSYEKL. The V end was cut by 4 bases, the J end by 6 bases, with 16 bases between. The CDR3 is CASSLYEGVTNEQFF. The DNA for the CDR3 is TGCGCCAGCAGCCTATACGAGGGCGTAACCAATGAGCAGTTCTTC.

This clonotype was seen a few times. The CDR3 spells CASSLGDPRNIQYF. DNA of the CDR3: TGTGCCAGCAGTCTGGGGGACCCCCGAAACATTCAGTACTTC. This chain links TRBV12-3 or TRBV12-4 with TRBJ2-4; D may correspond to TRBD1 or TRBD2 (5 bases each). Trimming took 5 bases from V and 6 from J, leaving 14 bases between them. This CDR3 is 14 amino acids long.

This clonotype has more than one count but fewer than ten. This chain links TRBV3-1 with TRBJ2-7; D may be TRBD2 (6 bases). The ends were cut back, 0 bases at V and 12 bases at J, with 12 bases in the middle. The length of the CDR3 is 12 residues. The germline V gene has CDR1 LGHDT and CDR2 YNNKEL (reference sequence). The chain's CDR3 is CASSQDGGGWYF. In nucleotides, the CDR3 is TGTGCCAGCAGCCAAGATGGGGGAGGATGGTACTTC.

The table lists this clonotype with a few counts. This chain uses TRBV4-1 with TRBJ2-5; D may correspond to TRBD1 or TRBD2 (6 bases each). Germline loops: CDR1 MGHRA, CDR2 YSYEKL. Trimming cost V 0 bases and J 2 bases, with 13 bases left between them. The CDR3 has 16 amino acids. The chain's CDR3 is CASSQEWGASQETQYF. Written as DNA, the CDR3 is TGCGCCAGCAGCCAAGAGTGGGGGGCATCTCAAGAGACCCAGTACTTC.

The chain links TRBV24-1 to TRBJ2-1, with 8 bases lining up with TRBD1. Per the germline V gene, CDR1 is KGHDR and CDR2 is SFDVKD. The CDR3 has 16 residues. J was trimmed by 1 base and V by 3 bases; bases with no gene match: 4. Written as DNA, the CDR3 is TGTGCCACCAGTGATACCCGACAGGGGTCCTACAATGAGCAGTTCTTC. Its protein is CATSDTRQGSYNEQFF.

The genes are TRBV7-9 and TRBJ1-1, with a tentative D call TRBD1 (5 bases). V lost 8 bases to trimming and J lost 11 bases, with 15 bases between them. Per germline, CDR1 SEHNR and CDR2 FQNEAQ (reference sequence). The CDR3 is 11 residues long. CDR3 amino acids: CASRSQGWAFF. CDR3 coding DNA: TGTGCCAGCCGATCTCAGGGTTGGGCTTTCTTT. Complete variable domain (other parts from reference TRBV7-9 and TRBJ1-1): DTGVSQNPRHKITKRGQNVTFRCDPISEHNRLYWYRQTLGQGPEFLTYFQNEAQLEKSRLLSDRFSAERPKGSFSTLEIQRTEQGDSAMYLCASRSQGWAFFGQGTRLTVV.

This chain joins TRBV6-5 and TRBJ1-1; D is unclear. CDR1 MNHEY and CDR2 SVGAGI come from the germline V gene. Trimming removed 0 bases at V and 3 bases at J, with 11 bases between. The CDR3 consists of 15 residues. CDR3 loop: CASSYSRGPYTEAFF. Written as DNA, the CDR3 is TGTGCCAGCAGTTACTCGAGAGGGCCTTACACTGAAGCTTTCTTT.

V gene TRBV5-1 combines with J gene TRBJ2-4, with D tentatively TRBD1 (5 bases). Germline V CDR1 and CDR2: SGHRS, YFSETQ. V lost 5 bases and J 0 bases, leaving 12 bases between the germline ends. The CDR3 consists of 15 residues. The chain's CDR3 is CASRLTALAKNIQYF. CDR3 coding DNA: TGCGCCAGCAGACTGACAGCTCTAGCCAAAAACATTCAGTACTTC.

This clonotype was seen only a few times. The rearrangement uses TRBV9 and TRBJ2-1; no firm D call. The CDR3 is 13 amino acids. Germline V gene sequence: CDR1 SGDLS, CDR2 YYNGEE. The V and J ends lost 3 bases and 7 bases respectively, with 11 bases between them. The CDR3 region has the DNA TGTGCCAGCAGCGGACGTTCTCGGAATGAGCAGTTCTTC. Its translation: CASSGRSRNEQFF.

The genes are TRBV20-1 and TRBJ2-7, with TRBD1 as a possible D gene (6 bases). Trimming pared 5 bases from V and 2 bases from J, leaving 22 bases between. Germline-derived CDR1 and CDR2 are DFQATT and SNEGSKA (reference sequence). This CDR3 spans 16 amino acids. The chain's CDR3 is CSALPEPGQSTYEQYF. In DNA, the CDR3 is TGCAGTGCTCTCCCCGAACCAGGACAGAGCACCTACGAGCAGTACTTC.